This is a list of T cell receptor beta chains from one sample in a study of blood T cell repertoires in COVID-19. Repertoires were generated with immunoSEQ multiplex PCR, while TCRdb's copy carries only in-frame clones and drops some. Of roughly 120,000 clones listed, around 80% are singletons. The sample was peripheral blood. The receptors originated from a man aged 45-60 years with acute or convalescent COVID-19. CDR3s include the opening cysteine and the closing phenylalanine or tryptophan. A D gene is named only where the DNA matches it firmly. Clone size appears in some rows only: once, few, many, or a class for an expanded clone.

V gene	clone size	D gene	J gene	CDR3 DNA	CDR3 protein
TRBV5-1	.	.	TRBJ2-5	TGCGCCAGCAGCTTGTCAGGGGCCATCCAAGAGACCCAGTACTTC	CASSLSGAIQETQYF
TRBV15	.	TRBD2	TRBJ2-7	TGTGCCACCAGCAGAGTCGCTAGCGGGGTCTACGAGCAGTACTTC	CATSRVASGVYEQYF
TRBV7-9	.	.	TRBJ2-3	TGTGCCAGCAGCCCAGGATCCCGCGGGGATACGCAGTATTTT	CASSPGSRGDTQYF
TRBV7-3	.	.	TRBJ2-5	TGTGCCAGCAGCTTCGCGGGGGCCTTAGAGACCCAGTACTTC	CASSFAGALETQYF
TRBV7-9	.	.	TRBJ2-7	TGTGCCAGCAGCCCAAGTACCTCTCTTGGGGGCTCCCACGAGCAGTACTTC	CASSPSTSLGGSHEQYF
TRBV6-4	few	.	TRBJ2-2	TGTGCCAGCAGTGACCGGGACACCGGGGAGCTGTTTTTT	CASSDRDTGELFF
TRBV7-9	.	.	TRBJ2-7	TGTGCCAGCAACTTAAGGGAGCGAGGTTACGAGCAGTACTTC	CASNLRERGYEQYF
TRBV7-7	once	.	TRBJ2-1	TGTGCTAGCAGCTTATCGCCCGGGCAGGGTTACAATGAGCAGTTCTTC	CASSLSPGQGYNEQFF
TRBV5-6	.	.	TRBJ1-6	TGTGCCAGCAGCTTGTGGGGGGGCGGTAATTCACCCCTCCACTTT	CASSLWGGGNSPLHF
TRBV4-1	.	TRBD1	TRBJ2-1	TGCGCCAGCAGCCAAGATTGGGACAGGGAATACAATGAGCAGTTCTTC	CASSQDWDREYNEQFF
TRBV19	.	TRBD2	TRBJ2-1	TGTGCCAGTAGTTTACTAGCGGGAGGTTACAATGAGCAGTTCTTC	CASSLLAGGYNEQFF
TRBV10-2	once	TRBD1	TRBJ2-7	TGCGCCAGCAGTGTCAGGGGGCGTAACGAGCAGTACTTC	CASSVRGRNEQYF
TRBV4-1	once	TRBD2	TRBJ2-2	TGCGCCAGCAGCCAAGATCTAGGACTAGCCGGCGGGGAGCTGTTTTTT	CASSQDLGLAGGELFF
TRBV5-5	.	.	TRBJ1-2	TGTGCCAGCAGCCTGATCCTGGGGGCGGTTAACTATGGCTACACCTTC	CASSLILGAVNYGYTF
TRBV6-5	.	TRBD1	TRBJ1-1	TGTGCCAGCAGTTACTTAGGACAGGGAATGAACACTGAAGCTTTCTTT	CASSYLGQGMNTEAFF
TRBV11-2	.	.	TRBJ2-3	TGTGCCAGCTCCCTCGTCCAGGGGAGTCATACGCAGTATTTT	CASSLVQGSHTQYF
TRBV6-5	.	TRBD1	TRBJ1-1	TGTGCCAGCAGTTACTCCCGGGACAGTTATAACACTGAAGCTTTCTTT	CASSYSRDSYNTEAFF
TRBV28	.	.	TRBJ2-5	TGTGCCAGCAGTTCGAATAGGGGCCACTTCCAAGAGACCCAGTACTTC	CASSSNRGHFQETQYF
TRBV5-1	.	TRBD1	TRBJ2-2	TGCGCCAGCAGCGTGACAGGGCCGAACACCGGGGAGCTGTTTTTT	CASSVTGPNTGELFF
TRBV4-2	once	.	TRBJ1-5	TGTGCCAGCAGCCAAGATGCGGGGGGCAATCAGCCCCAGCATTTT	CASSQDAGGNQPQHF
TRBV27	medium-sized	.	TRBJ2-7	TGTGCCAGCAGTCCCGAGGAGGGTATAGCTCTCTACGAGCAGTACTTC	CASSPEEGIALYEQYF
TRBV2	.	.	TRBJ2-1	TGTGCCAGCAGCAGGGGGGCGCCCAACTATGAGCAGTTCTTC	CASSRGAPNYEQFF
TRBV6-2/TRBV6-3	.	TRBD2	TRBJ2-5	TGTGCCAGCAGCATGGGACTAGGGGAGACCCAGTACTTC	CASSMGLGETQYF
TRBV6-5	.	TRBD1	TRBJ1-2	TGTGCCAGCAGGAGGGACAGCAGCTATGGCTACACCTTC	CASRRDSSYGYTF
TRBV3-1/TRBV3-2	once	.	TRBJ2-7	TGTGCCAGCAGCCTCCAGGGTGTCGAGCAGTACTTC	CASSLQGVEQYF
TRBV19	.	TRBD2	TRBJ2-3	TGTGCCAGTAGTTTTAGCGGGGGGCGTGGAACAGATACGCAGTATTTT	CASSFSGGRGTDTQYF
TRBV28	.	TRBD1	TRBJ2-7	TGTGCCAGCAGTTTATCAGGGGGCGTTTACGAGCAGTACTTC	CASSLSGGVYEQYF
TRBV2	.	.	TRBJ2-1	TGTGCCAGCAGTTATGTGGGGGGGCGCGAGCAGTTCTTC	CASSYVGGREQFF
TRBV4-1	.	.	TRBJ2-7	TGCGCCAGCAGCCATCGAGGCTGGGACGAGCAGTACTTC	CASSHRGWDEQYF
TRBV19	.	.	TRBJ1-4	TGTGCCAGTAGGCACTTAGGAGCAACTAATGAAAAACTGTTTTTT	CASRHLGATNEKLFF
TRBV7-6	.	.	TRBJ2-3	TGTGCCAGCAGCTTAGGCTCCCTTAGCTCACATACGCAGTATTTT	CASSLGSLSSHTQYF
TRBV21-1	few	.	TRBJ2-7	TGTGCCAGCAGCCTACTAGCGGGAGACTACGAGCAGTACTTC	CASSLLAGDYEQYF
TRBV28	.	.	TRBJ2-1	TGTGCCAGCAGTACGCCTGTGAGGTATGAGTCCTACAATGAGCAGTTCTTC	CASSTPVRYESYNEQFF
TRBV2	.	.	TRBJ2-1	TGTGCCAGCAGTGAAGAGAATCCGACAAACAATGAGCAGTTCTTC	CASSEENPTNNEQFF
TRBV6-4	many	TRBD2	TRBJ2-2	TGTGCCAGCAGGGGAACTAGCGATGCCCCCGGGGAGCTGTTTTTT	CASRGTSDAPGELFF
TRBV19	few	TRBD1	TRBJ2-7	TGTGCCAGTAGTATGGTGGCAGGGGGCTCCTACGAGCAGTACTTC	CASSMVAGGSYEQYF
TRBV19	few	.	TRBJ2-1	TGTGCCAGTAGTAGGGACACCGACGCTAATGAGCAGTTCTTC	CASSRDTDANEQFF
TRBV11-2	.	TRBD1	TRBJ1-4	TGTGCCAGCAGCTTACAGACAGGGGGGATAGAAAAACTGTTTTTT	CASSLQTGGIEKLFF
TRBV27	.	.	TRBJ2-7	TGTGCCAGCAGTCCCATCGTCGGGACACACCGATACGAGCAGTACTTC	CASSPIVGTHRYEQYF
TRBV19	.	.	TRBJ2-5	TGTGCCAGTAGTCCTCCGACTGAGAAGAAGACCCAGTACTTC	CASSPPTEKKTQYF
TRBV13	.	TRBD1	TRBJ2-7	TGTGCCAGCAGCCTCAGAAGGGGGCTCTACGAGCAGTACTTC	CASSLRRGLYEQYF
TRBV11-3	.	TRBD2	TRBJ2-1	TGTGCCAGCAGCTTAGCCGGGGGGGCTCAGAATGAGCAGTTCTTC	CASSLAGGAQNEQFF
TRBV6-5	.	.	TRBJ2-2	TGTGCCAGCTCCCTGTACACCGGGGAGCTGTTTTTT	CASSLYTGELFF
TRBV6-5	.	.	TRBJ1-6	TGTGCCAGCAGTTACTCCGGGGGAGAAGATAATTCACCCCTCCACTTT	CASSYSGGEDNSPLHF
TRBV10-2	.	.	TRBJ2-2	TGCGCCAGCAGTGGGATTGGACTCAAGAACACCGGGGAGCTGTTTTTT	CASSGIGLKNTGELFF
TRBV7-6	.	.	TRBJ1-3	TGTGCCAGCAGCCCAGGGAGGGCCTTCTCTGGAAACACCATATATTTT	CASSPGRAFSGNTIYF
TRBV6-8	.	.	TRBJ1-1	TGTGCCAGCAGTTACACCCCACTGATCATGAACACTGAAGCTTTCTTT	CASSYTPLIMNTEAFF
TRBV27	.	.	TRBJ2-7	TGTGCCAGCAGTCTTTCTAGCGTTAGCTACGAGCAGTACTTC	CASSLSSVSYEQYF